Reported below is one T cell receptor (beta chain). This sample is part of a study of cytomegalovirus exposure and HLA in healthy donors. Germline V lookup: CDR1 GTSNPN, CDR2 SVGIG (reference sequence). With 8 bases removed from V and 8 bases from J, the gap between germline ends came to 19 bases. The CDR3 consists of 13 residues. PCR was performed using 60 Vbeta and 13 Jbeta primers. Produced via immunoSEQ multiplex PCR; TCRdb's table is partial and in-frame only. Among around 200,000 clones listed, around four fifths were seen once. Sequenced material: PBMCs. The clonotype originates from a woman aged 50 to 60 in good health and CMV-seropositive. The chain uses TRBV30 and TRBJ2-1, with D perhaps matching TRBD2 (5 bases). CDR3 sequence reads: CAREAEPGYEQFF. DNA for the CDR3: TGTGCCCGAGAGGCCGAGCCGGGGTATGAGCAGTTCTTC.